The next 12 T cell receptor beta chains were all read from a single sample in a study of blood T cell repertoires in COVID-19. Data came from immunoSEQ multiplex PCR; TCRdb stores just in-frame clones and leaves some out. Of approximately 140,000 clones listed, around 88% are singletons. The sequenced sample was peripheral blood. The receptors stem from a woman aged 60-75 years with acute or convalescent COVID-19.

The gene calls are TRBV3-1 (or the pseudogene TRBV3-2) and TRBJ2-1; 8 bases line up with TRBD2. This CDR3 spans 16 amino acids. Looked up from germline, CDR1 is LGHDT and CDR2 is YNNKEL (reference sequence). V was pared by 0 bases and J by 5 bases, with 6 bases of the junction left unmatched. CDR3: CASSQEPRGADNEQFF. CDR3 DNA sequence: TGTGCCAGCAGCCAAGAGCCGCGGGGGGCAGACAATGAGCAGTTCTTC.

The genes are TRBV27 and TRBJ1-1; D is uncertain. The V and J ends lost 8 bases and 1 base respectively, with 14 bases between them. There are 14 residues in the CDR3. CDR1 and CDR2 (germline): MNHEY, SMNVEV (reference sequence). This CDR3 is CASRTRPENTEAFF. The CDR3 nucleotides read TGTGCCAGCCGGACTAGGCCTGAGAACACTGAAGCTTTCTTT.

V is TRBV7-9 and J is TRBJ1-1; a possible D gene is TRBD1 (6 bases). The V end was cut by 2 bases, the J end by 4 bases, with 14 bases between. Germline CDR1 reads SEHNR; CDR2 reads FQNEAQ (reference sequence). This CDR3 is 15 amino acids long. The CDR3 DNA sequence: TGTGCCAGCAGCTTATATTCAGGGGTTGTCACTGAAGCTTTCTTT. As protein: CASSLYSGVVTEAFF.

This chain uses TRBV16 with TRBJ2-5; tentative D call: TRBD1 (6 bases). V gave up 4 bases and J gave up 1 base, with 13 bases separating them. Germline CDR1 is KGHSY and CDR2 is FQNENV. The CDR3 contains 15 residues. Here the CDR3 reads CASSLEQGAQETQYF. The DNA for the CDR3 is TGTGCCAGCAGCCTTGAACAGGGTGCCCAAGAGACCCAGTACTTC.

The rearrangement links TRBV6-1 to TRBJ1-2; D perhaps matches TRBD1 (5 bases). Germline values: CDR1 MNHNS, CDR2 SASEGT. The CDR3 has 14 amino acids. V was clipped by 2 bases and J by 5 bases, with 12 bases between them. The CDR3 sequence is CASSEFGTIYGYTF. CDR3 in DNA: TGTGCCAGCAGTGAATTCGGGACTATTTATGGCTACACCTTC.

The J gene is TRBJ1-6, the V gene TRBV14; maybe TRBD1 (6 bases). CDR1 and CDR2 from the germline V gene are SGHDN and FVKESK. The V and J ends lost 4 bases and 2 bases respectively, with 9 bases between them. The CDR3 is 15 residues long. The CDR3 bases are TGTGCCAGCAGCCGCAGACAGGCCTATAATTCACCCCTCCACTTT. Translating it yields CASSRRQAYNSPLHF.

CDR3 in DNA: TGTGCCATCCACCGGGACAGGCCCTATGGCTACACCTTC. It is translated as CAIHRDRPYGYTF. V usage is TRBV28 and J usage is TRBJ1-2; 8 bases are shared with TRBD1. This CDR3 has 13 amino acids. In germline, CDR1 is MDHEN, CDR2 SYDVKM. Trimming cost V 10 bases and J 4 bases; bases outside gene matches: 8.

On this clone: The junction does not match germline at one end; this may be a read error. V gene TRBV20-1 combines with J gene TRBJ1-2, with D perhaps matching TRBD1 (5 bases). The CDR3 is made up of 11 amino acids. The germline gives CDR1 DFQATT, CDR2 SNEGSKA (reference sequence). The CDR3 nucleotides are TGCAGTGCTTTCACCCTGACAGTCTCGGCCTTC. It is translated as CSAFTLTVSAF.

This rearrangement joins TRBV28 to TRBJ1-2, with 8 bases identical to TRBD1. V shed 6 bases and J 5 bases; nucleotides not matched to a gene: 14. Per germline, CDR1 MDHEN and CDR2 SYDVKM. This CDR3 has 16 residues. CDR3 sequence (DNA): TGTGCCAGCAGCCGGACCGGACAGGGAAGGGAGTATGGCTACACCTTC. Translated: CASSRTGQGREYGYTF.

This clone was detected only once. This chain joins TRBV5-6 and TRBJ1-5, with 9 bases lining up with TRBD1. V dropped 4 bases and J dropped 0; count of bases not matched to a gene: 11. This CDR3 is built from 18 residues. CDR1 is SGHDT and CDR2 is YYEEEE in the germline V gene. The CDR3 DNA reads TGTGCCAGCAGCAGGGGACAGGGCGGAGGTTATAGCAATCAGCCCCAGCATTTT. This encodes CASSRGQGGGYSNQPQHF.

This rearrangement joins TRBV28 to TRBJ2-3; 11 bases are shared with TRBD1. CDR1 and CDR2 from the germline V gene are MDHEN and SYDVKM. V trimming: 7 bases; J trimming: 5 bases; junction bases outside the gene matches: 5. The length of the CDR3 is 14 residues. The CDR3 DNA reads TGTGCCAGCACCTCGGGACAGGGGGGAGATACGCAGTATTTT. Protein product: CASTSGQGGDTQYF.

For the CDR3, the DNA is TGTGCCAGCAGTTTGGGGGACAGGAAGGCCGCCGAGCAGTACTTC. This gives the protein CASSLGDRKAAEQYF. The rearrangement uses TRBV28 and TRBJ2-7; TRBD1 matches 8 bases. J gave up 6 bases and V 3 bases, and 10 bases lay outside the gene matches. Germline CDR1 MDHEN, CDR2 SYDVKM. The CDR3 spans 15 residues.